This record covers a single T cell receptor (beta chain). Methods used by the authors: Nucleated cell number was recorded as an estimate derived from reference gene primer amplification. The data were produced by immunoSEQ multiplex PCR, yet TCRdb's version contains in-frame clones alone and is incomplete. Clone size and V and J calls were adopted from that table, with D and trimming inferred from the DNA. The table includes fewer than 90,000 clones, 88% detected once. J lost 8 bases, V lost 3 bases, and 3 bases had no gene match. This CDR3 comprises 14 residues. Germline V gene sequence: CDR1 SGHRS, CDR2 YFSETQ. The data were taken from a study of blood T cell repertoires in COVID-19. As for the study in general: The samples span acute and convalescent COVID-19 from the United States, Italy and Spain. PBMCs, B-cell-depleted T cells, or T cells provided the cDNA or gDNA that made up the material.

Material for sequencing was peripheral blood. V usage is TRBV5-1 and J usage is TRBJ1-6; 9 bases map to TRBD1. This TCR derives from a man between 65 and 85 years old with acute or convalescent COVID-19. CDR3 nucleotides: TGCGCCAGCAGCTGGGACAGGGTTGATTCACCCCTCCACTTT. Its translation: CASSWDRVDSPLHF.